This passage covers 29 T cell receptor beta chains from one sample sequenced in a study of identical twins (dated by TCRdb to about 2016). Library creation used 5' RACE. The data were produced on an Illumina HiSeq 2000. TCRdb redid the processing of the public reads, applying fastp at Q25 and MiXCR, and retained in-frame beta chains. Under each unique CDR3 protein, matching rows form one entry showing the most common genes and DNA. The table for this sample lists 550,000 to 700,000 distinct CDR3 sequences; nearly 10% of them were counted only once. Roughly 3% of the sample goes to the ten largest clones. The sample also formed part of further work on yellow fever vaccine responses in identical twins.

Sequencing was performed on PBMCs. All receptors come from a woman between 18 and 29 years old in good health.

This clonotype came up a few times. V usage is TRBV28 and J usage is TRBJ2-1; TRBD2 agrees at 8 bases. Germline V CDR1 and CDR2: MDHEN, SYDVKM. This CDR3 is built from 19 residues. The V and J ends lost 6 bases and 7 bases, in that order; junction bases with no gene match: 23. CDR3 bases: TGTGCCAGCAGGACCTCGGGGGCGTCCCGGGAGGGCCCTAGGAATGAGCAGTTCTTC. Amino acids: CASRTSGASREGPRNEQFF.

This clonotype was counted ten times or more. In DNA, the CDR3 is TGTGCCAGCAACCTCAAGGAGCCAGAGACCCAGTACTTC. Its protein is CASNLKEPETQYF. The chain uses TRBV5-6 and TRBJ2-5; D remains unclear. The CDR3 totals 13 residues. CDR1 SGHDT and CDR2 YYEEEE come from the germline V gene. The V and J ends lost 6 bases and 4 bases respectively, with 13 bases between them.

The genes are TRBV4-1 and TRBJ2-5; possible D gene TRBD1, 6 bases. The CDR3 has 15 residues. Germline lookup yields CDR1 MGHRA and CDR2 YSYEKL. The ends were cut back, 1 base at V and 4 bases at J, with 13 bases in the middle. CDR3 loop: CASSQVTGGRETQYF. CDR3 in DNA: TGCGCCAGCAGCCAAGTGACAGGAGGTCGAGAGACCCAGTACTTC.

V is TRBV6-2 or TRBV6-3 and J is TRBJ2-2; 9 nucleotides line up with TRBD1. V lost 6 bases to trimming and J lost 6 bases; unmatched junction nucleotides: 8. CDR3 size: 15 residues. CDR1 MNHEY and CDR2 SVGEGT come from the germline V gene. The CDR3 DNA follows: TGTGCCAGCAGGTCCGGGACAGGGTTATCCGGGGAGCTGTTTTTT. Protein: CASRSGTGLSGELFF.

This clonotype has ten or more counts. This sequence joins TRBV4-2 and TRBJ2-3, with 12 bases that match TRBD2. The J segment lost 1 base and the V segment lost 3 bases, leaving 8 bases of the junction unmatched. The CDR3 contains 18 residues. Per germline, CDR1 LGHNA and CDR2 YNFKEQ. The chain's CDR3 is CASSQEGLAGRRTDTQYF. DNA for the CDR3: TGTGCCAGCAGCCAGGAAGGACTAGCGGGGAGACGCACAGATACGCAGTATTTT.

The V gene is TRBV4-2, the J gene TRBJ2-2, with 7 bases fitting TRBD1. Germline loops: CDR1 LGHNA, CDR2 YNFKEQ. The CDR3 is 23 residues long. V dropped 1 base and J dropped 6; count of bases not matched to a gene: 29. CDR3 residues: CASSQGLGLRDRGPPSIPGELFF. The CDR3 DNA reads TGTGCCAGCAGCCAAGGTCTTGGGTTACGGGACAGAGGCCCCCCATCCATCCCCGGGGAGCTGTTTTTT.

V and J are TRBV4-3 and TRBJ2-7, with D possibly called TRBD1 or TRBD2 (5 bases each). The V end lost 1 base, the J end lost 12 bases, and 16 bases lay between the germline ends. Germline V gives CDR1 LGHNA, CDR2 YSLEER. The CDR3 has 13 amino acids. The CDR3 loop is CASSQVLGVALYF. CDR3 DNA: TGCGCCAGCAGCCAAGTTTTGGGGGTGGCTTTGTACTTC.

V usage is TRBV20-1 and J usage is TRBJ2-7; 11 bases fit TRBD2. The CDR3 sequence is 16 residues long. Germline CDR1 and CDR2: DFQATT and SNEGSKA (reference sequence). Trimming at V came to 3 bases and at J to 0 bases, leaving 7 bases not matched to a gene. CDR3 in amino acids: CSARRRGTSGSYEQYF. The CDR3 nucleotides are TGCAGTGCTAGGAGGCGGGGGACTAGCGGCTCCTACGAGCAGTACTTC.

This clonotype was counted only a few times. This sequence joins TRBV7-6 and TRBJ2-1; 11 bases are shared with TRBD1. The CDR3 extends over 16 amino acids. V gave up 2 bases and J gave up 8 bases; unmatched junction bases: 8. Germline lookup yields CDR1 SGHVS and CDR2 FNYEAQ. CDR3 in amino acids: CASSLWGTGGFDEQFF. CDR3 coding DNA: TGTGCCAGCAGCTTATGGGGGACAGGGGGGTTCGATGAGCAGTTCTTC.

A few counts support this clonotype. V gene TRBV7-9 combines with J gene TRBJ2-1; the match to TRBD2 covers 11 bases. The CDR3 is 16 residues long. The germline V gene has CDR1 SEHNR and CDR2 FQNEAQ (reference sequence). Trimming took 5 bases from V and 4 from J; bases not matched to a gene: 7. CDR3 sequence (DNA): TGTGCCAGCAGCATCAAGGGACTAGCGGATTACAATGAGCAGTTCTTC. Protein sequence: CASSIKGLADYNEQFF.

This clonotype has more than one count but fewer than ten. The rearrangement links TRBV6-1 to TRBJ2-7; 12 bases line up with TRBD1. Germline CDR1 and CDR2: MNHNS and SASEGT. V lost 7 bases and J lost 5; bases outside the gene matches: 6. This CDR3 contains 14 residues. This CDR3 reads CASNLGQGADEQYF. Here the CDR3 DNA reads TGTGCCAGCAACCTGGGACAGGGGGCCGACGAGCAGTACTTC.

This clonotype was counted many times. The chain is built from TRBV12-3 or TRBV12-4 and TRBJ2-1; TRBD2 matches at 8 bases. The V gene end was trimmed by 0 bases and the J gene end by 15 bases; junction bases not matched to a gene: 16. This CDR3 spans 16 amino acids. CDR3 amino acids: CASSLASGGRAHFRFF. The CDR3 region has the DNA TGTGCCAGCAGTTTAGCTTCGGGAGGGCGGGCACATTTCCGGTTCTTC.

This clonotype has at least ten counts. This chain's CDR3 is CSAWPPNGAWNSPLHF. The CDR3 coding sequence is TGCAGTGCTTGGCCTCCTAATGGGGCCTGGAATTCACCCCTCCACTTT. V usage is TRBV20-1 and J usage is TRBJ1-6, with D maybe TRBD1 (5 bases). CDR1 and CDR2 (germline): DFQATT, SNEGSKA (reference sequence). The CDR3 length is 16 residues. The V and J ends lost 5 bases and 7 bases respectively, with 21 bases between them.

The rearrangement uses TRBV4-3 and TRBJ2-7; 9 bases fit TRBD1. Looked up from germline, CDR1 is LGHNA and CDR2 is YSLEER. The CDR3 is made up of 14 amino acids. The trim removed 4 bases at V and 4 bases at J, leaving 5 bases unmatched. CDR3 nucleotides: TGCGCCAGCAGCCTTTGGACAGGGGAATACGAGCAGTACTTC. Translating gives CASSLWTGEYEQYF.

This clonotype was detected a few times. The CDR3 DNA reads TGCGCCAGCAGCCAAGGGAGCCCGAGCGAGCAGTACTTC. This gives the protein CASSQGSPSEQYF. The chain links TRBV4-1 to TRBJ2-7; D gene unclear. V was trimmed by 1 base and J by 6 bases, leaving 10 bases between them. The CDR3 runs to 13 residues. Germline CDR1 reads MGHRA; CDR2 reads YSYEKL.

The J gene is TRBJ1-1, the V gene TRBV28, with D possibly TRBD1 on 5 matching bases. The CDR3 extends over 14 amino acids. From germline, CDR1 is MDHEN and CDR2 SYDVKM. The V end was cut by 3 bases, the J end by 5 bases, with 13 bases between. The CDR3 DNA follows: TGTGCCAGCAGTTTGGTTTTGGGGGAAACTGAAGCTTTCTTT. It specifies CASSLVLGETEAFF.

This clonotype was counted a few times. The rearrangement links TRBV3-1 to TRBJ2-2; D is possibly TRBD1 (5 bases). Looked up from germline, CDR1 is LGHDT and CDR2 is YNNKEL (reference sequence). Trimming removed 3 bases from V and 6 bases from J, with 8 bases in between. The CDR3 is made up of 13 amino acids. The CDR3 DNA is TGTGCCAGCAGCCAGTCAGGGCCCGGGGAGCTGTTTTTT. Protein: CASSQSGPGELFF.

The sample holds a few counts of this clonotype. This chain connects TRBV5-5 to TRBJ2-3; 10 bases are shared with TRBD2. Germline assignment: CDR1 SGHKS and CDR2 YYEKEE (reference sequence). This CDR3 has 15 residues. The V and J ends lost 4 bases and 5 bases, in that order; junction bases with no gene match: 7. DNA for the CDR3: TGTGCCAGCAGCGATGGGACTAGCGTCGAAGATACGCAGTATTTT. Residues: CASSDGTSVEDTQYF.

This clonotype showed up many times. The CDR3 sequence: CASSLLGSPYNEQFF. DNA of the CDR3: TGTGCCAGCAGCTTGCTTGGGAGTCCCTACAATGAGCAGTTCTTC. The chain couples TRBV5-5 to TRBJ2-1; a weak D match, TRBD2 (5 bases). Trimming pared 1 base from V and 2 bases from J, leaving 10 bases between. The CDR3 length is 15 residues. CDR1 and CDR2 (germline): SGHKS, YYEKEE (reference sequence).

This clonotype was seen ten or more times. The V call is TRBV20-1, the J call TRBJ1-1; maybe TRBD1 (6 bases). V was shortened by 4 bases and J by 4 bases, with 10 bases between the two germline ends. The CDR3 covers 12 residues. Germline CDR1 reads DFQATT; CDR2 reads SNEGSKA (reference sequence). The CDR3 region is CSANRVGTEAFF. DNA of the CDR3: TGCAGTGCTAACAGGGTTGGCACTGAAGCTTTCTTT.

This clonotype was found a few times. The chain carries TRBV2 and TRBJ2-7, with D tentatively TRBD1 (6 bases). Trimming pared 7 bases from V and 3 bases from J, leaving 19 bases between. Germline V gene lookup returns CDR1 SNHLY and CDR2 FYNNEI. This CDR3 spans 15 amino acids. The CDR3 DNA sequence: TGTGCCAGCACGGAAAATGGGGCAGGGGTCTACGAGCAGTACTTC. Its protein product is CASTENGAGVYEQYF.

This clonotype was observed a handful of times. The chain employs TRBV5-1 and TRBJ2-1; 16 bases align to TRBD2. The junction had 7 bases not matched to a gene; V was cut back by 3 bases and J by 10 bases. This CDR3 contains 16 residues. Germline V gene data show CDR1 as SGHRS and CDR2 as YFSETQ. CDR3 protein: CASSSGTSGGVGEQFF. The CDR3 DNA sequence: TGCGCCAGCAGCTCTGGGACTAGCGGGGGGGTTGGAGAGCAGTTCTTC.

In this sample, this clonotype turned up a few times. The J gene is TRBJ2-4, the V gene TRBV6-1, with D tentatively TRBD2 (5 bases). The V end was cut by 6 bases, the J end by 4 bases, with 7 bases between. This CDR3 spans 12 amino acids. Germline CDR1 and CDR2: MNHNS and SASEGT. The DNA for the CDR3 is TGTGCCAGCAGACTAGAGAAAAACATTCAGTACTTC. It translates to CASRLEKNIQYF.

The CDR3 region is CASSRNNWAFTGELFF. CDR3 DNA sequence: TGCGCCAGCAGTCGAAATAATTGGGCTTTCACCGGGGAGCTGTTTTTT. The rearrangement uses TRBV23-1 and TRBJ2-2; no clear D. TRBV23-1 counts as an open reading frame of uncertain function. The CDR3 loop spans 16 amino acids. Trimming pared 4 bases from V and 4 bases from J, leaving 16 bases between.

This clonotype was recorded a few times. The rearrangement links TRBV10-3 to TRBJ1-1; D uncertain. V was shortened by 11 bases and J by 1 base, with 17 bases between the two germline ends. The CDR3 has 14 residues. Per germline, CDR1 ENHRY and CDR2 SYGVKD. CDR3 amino acids: CAGWNGNWNTEAFF. The CDR3 region has the DNA TGTGCCGGTTGGAACGGGAACTGGAACACTGAAGCTTTCTTT.

This clonotype was detected only a few times. CDR3 protein: CASSLTSSKETQYF. The CDR3 DNA reads as TGCGCCAGCAGCTTGACCAGTTCGAAAGAGACCCAGTACTTC. The rearrangement joins TRBV5-1 to TRBJ2-5, with no clear D. CDR3 size: 14 residues. V was shortened by 1 base and J by 3 bases, with 10 bases between the two germline ends. CDR1 is SGHRS, CDR2 YFSETQ, per germline. The whole variable domain, filled in from reference TRBV5-1 and TRBJ2-5, reads KAGVTQTPRYLIKTRGQQVTLSCSPISGHRSVSWYQQTPGQGLQFLFEYFSETQRNKGNFPGRFSGRQFSNSRSEMNVSTLELGDSALYLCASSLTSSKETQYFGPGTRLLVL.

This clonotype was seen a few times. The V call is TRBV20-1, the J call TRBJ2-3, with D possibly TRBD1 on 5 matching bases. In germline, CDR1 is DFQATT, CDR2 SNEGSKA (reference sequence). The CDR3 spans 16 residues. The germline V and J ends were trimmed by 6 bases and 2 bases, with 21 bases remaining between them. The CDR3 DNA sequence: TGCAGTGCCAGGGATCTTATGCACGATCACACAGATACGCAGTATTTT. Translating it yields CSARDLMHDHTDTQYF.

This clonotype was picked up many times. This CDR3 reads CASSSAGPNTEAFF. The CDR3 nucleotides are TGTGCCAGCAGTTCCGCGGGACCTAACACTGAAGCTTTCTTT. The V gene is TRBV27, the J gene TRBJ1-1; a possible D gene is TRBD1 (5 bases). V was pared by 4 bases and J by 2 bases, with 11 bases between. Per the germline V gene, CDR1 is MNHEY and CDR2 is SMNVEV (reference sequence). The CDR3 loop spans 14 amino acids.

For the CDR3, the DNA is TGTGCCAGCAGTTTATGGCGGGCAGGGGCAATTACCGAGCAGTACTTC. Translating gives CASSLWRAGAITEQYF. The V gene is TRBV27, the J gene TRBJ2-7; tentative D call: TRBD1 (6 bases). The germline V gene has CDR1 MNHEY and CDR2 SMNVEV (reference sequence). Trimming removed 1 base at V and 6 bases at J, with 19 bases between. The CDR3 covers 16 residues.